Listed here are 16 T cell receptor beta chains from one sample, sequenced in a study of OX40 agonist ivuxolimab in advanced cancers. Assay used: immunoSEQ multiplex PCR; TCRdb lists only in-frame clones, some missing. Among approximately 68,000 clones listed, around 91% were seen once. The specimen was CD4+ or CD8+ T cells sorted from blood, collected in a trial of the OX40 agonist ivuxolimab. The receptors were gathered from an adult with an advanced solid tumor such as melanoma, head and neck, liver or kidney cancer.

The V call is TRBV19, the J call TRBJ1-5; D ambiguous. V lost 6 bases to trimming and J lost 4 bases, with 13 bases between them. The CDR3 extends over 14 amino acids. CDR1 and CDR2 from the germline V gene are LNHDA and SQIVND (reference sequence). CDR3 sequence (DNA): TGTGCCAGTAGGGAACAGAAACCTAATCAGCCCCAGCATTTT. Residues: CASREQKPNQPQHF.

V is TRBV5-8 and J is TRBJ2-2, with TRBD1 matching over 9 bases. There are 16 residues in the CDR3. Per germline, CDR1 SGHTS and CDR2 YDEGEE. Unmatched junction bases numbered 7, after V lost 4 bases and J lost 3 bases. CDR3 nucleotides: TGTGCCAGCAGCGGGACAGGGTGGGGCGACACCGGGGAGCTGTTTTTT. Protein product: CASSGTGWGDTGELFF.

V is TRBV4-1 and J is TRBJ2-1; TRBD2 matches at 7 bases. The CDR3 sequence is 15 residues long. V shed 1 base and J 5 bases; nucleotides not matched to a gene: 5. Germline V lookup: CDR1 MGHRA, CDR2 YSYEKL. The CDR3 DNA reads TGCGCCAGCAGCCAAGTATCCGGGGGGAACAATGAGCAGTTCTTC. Its translation is CASSQVSGGNNEQFF.

In its sample, this clone was seen a few times. V is TRBV28 and J is TRBJ2-1, with 12 bases aligning to TRBD1. Germline CDR1 reads MDHEN; CDR2 reads SYDVKM. Trimming removed 10 bases from V and 7 bases from J; junction bases left unmatched: 17. CDR3 size: 17 residues. The CDR3 protein is CATTPSPGTGGSNEQFF. CDR3 DNA sequence: TGTGCCACCACCCCGTCCCCCGGGACAGGGGGCTCGAATGAGCAGTTCTTC.

This clone occurred once. The chain recombines TRBV7-9 with TRBJ2-1; 11 bases line up with TRBD2. The CDR3 runs to 14 residues. V gave up 8 bases and J gave up 5 bases; unmatched junction bases: 5. Germline values: CDR1 SEHNR, CDR2 FQNEAQ (reference sequence). The CDR3, as DNA: TGTGCCAGCTTGGGGACTAGCGGTAACAATGAGCAGTTCTTC. Protein product: CASLGTSGNNEQFF.

V is TRBV9 and J is TRBJ2-2, with TRBD1 identical over 9 bases. Unmatched junction bases numbered 4, after V lost 2 bases and J lost 5 bases. From germline, CDR1 is SGDLS and CDR2 YYNGEE. This CDR3 is 15 amino acids long. The CDR3 spells CASSVPGTGTGELFF. The CDR3 DNA is TGTGCCAGCAGCGTGCCCGGGACAGGGACCGGGGAGCTGTTTTTT.

The chain uses TRBV2 and TRBJ1-1; D may be TRBD1 (6 bases). The CDR3 is made up of 15 amino acids. Germline CDR1 is SNHLY and CDR2 is FYNNEI. V dropped 4 bases and J dropped 2 bases, with 14 bases sitting between them. Here the CDR3 DNA reads TGTGCCAGCAGTGCCCTGGGACAAAGAAACACTGAAGCTTTCTTT. Its protein is CASSALGQRNTEAFF.

The V call is TRBV7-9, the J call TRBJ1-5, with a tentative D call TRBD1 (5 bases). The CDR3 contains 15 residues. The germline V gene has CDR1 SEHNR and CDR2 FQNEAQ (reference sequence). V was pared by 0 bases and J by 4 bases, with 10 bases between. The CDR3 bases are TGTGCCAGCAGCTTAGCAGCAGGGTCGAATCAGCCCCAGCATTTT. This gives the protein CASSLAAGSNQPQHF.

The chain is built from TRBV29-1 and TRBJ1-3; D is unclear. Germline V gene data show CDR1 as SQVTM and CDR2 as ANQGSEA. V was trimmed by 7 bases and J by 0 bases, leaving 10 bases between them. The CDR3 is 13 amino acids. The CDR3, as DNA: TGCAGCGCCTCCCTTAGCTCTGGAAACACCATATATTTT. Protein sequence: CSASLSSGNTIYF. Filled out from reference TRBV29-1 and TRBJ1-3, the complete variable domain reads SAVISQKPSRDICQRGTSLTIQCQVDSQVTMMFWYRQQPGQSLTLIATANQGSEATYESGFVIDKFPISRPNLTFSTLTVSNMSPEDSSIYLCSASLSSGNTIYFGEGSWLTVV.

This chain links TRBV11-2 with TRBJ2-7; D might be TRBD2 (6 bases). This CDR3 is 16 amino acids long. Germline lookup yields CDR1 SGHAT and CDR2 FQNNGV. Trimming removed 0 bases at V and 9 bases at J, with 21 bases between. CDR3 loop: CASSLEVGGVLSVQYF. The CDR3 DNA is TGTGCCAGCAGCTTAGAGGTGGGCGGGGTGCTCTCCGTGCAGTACTTC.

The chain combines TRBV2 with TRBJ2-2, with D maybe TRBD1 (5 bases). This CDR3 has 15 residues. V gave up 1 base and J gave up 6 bases, with 12 bases separating them. CDR1 is SNHLY and CDR2 is FYNNEI in the germline V gene. This chain's CDR3 is CASSEESGRSGELFF. Here the CDR3 DNA reads TGTGCCAGCAGTGAAGAATCAGGGCGATCCGGGGAGCTGTTTTTT. Using reference TRBV2 and TRBJ2-2 for the parts outside the CDR3, the full variable domain is EPEVTQTPSHQVTQMGQEVILRCVPISNHLYFYWYRQILGQKVEFLVSFYNNEISEKSEIFDDQFSVERPDGSNFTLKIRSTKLEDSAMYFCASSEESGRSGELFFGEGSRLTVL.

The rearrangement links TRBV12-5 to TRBJ1-5; weak D call: TRBD1 (5 bases). The germline gives CDR1 LGHNT, CDR2 FRNRAP. The CDR3 has 16 residues. Trimming cost V 2 bases and J 4 bases, with 15 bases left between them. CDR3 residues: CASGLWEGARNQPQHF. The CDR3 DNA reads as TGTGCTAGTGGTTTGTGGGAAGGGGCGCGGAATCAGCCCCAGCATTTT.

The chain is built from TRBV5-6 and TRBJ2-7; D not resolved. Germline values: CDR1 SGHDT, CDR2 YYEEEE. Trimming shortened V by 0 bases and J by 4 bases, and 8 bases separated the two germline ends. This CDR3 region has 13 residues. CDR3 region: CASSLATTYEQYF. The CDR3 DNA reads TGTGCCAGCAGCTTGGCGACGACTTACGAGCAGTACTTC.

This rearrangement joins TRBV7-9 to TRBJ2-5; 8 bases align to TRBD1. The end of the DNA fits TRBJ2-7 better, so the J call may be wrong. The CDR3 contains 18 residues. Looked up from germline, CDR1 is SEHNR and CDR2 is FQNEAQ (reference sequence). CDR3 bases: TGTGCCAGCAGCCCGCCCTGGATAGACAGGGGCCTTACCTACGAGCAGTACTTC. This encodes CASSPPWIDRGLTYEQYF.

The chain recombines TRBV6-1 with TRBJ1-4, with D perhaps matching TRBD1 (6 bases). This CDR3 has 15 residues. Germline CDR1 MNHNS, CDR2 SASEGT. V lost 5 bases to trimming and J lost 7 bases, with 17 bases between them. The CDR3 reads CASSLFRDTGEKLFF. CDR3 in DNA: TGTGCCAGCAGTCTGTTCCGGGACACCGGTGAAAAACTGTTTTTT.

The genes are TRBV6-5 and TRBJ1-1; 7 bases agree with TRBD1. CDR3 length: 15 residues. J gave up 4 bases and V 9 bases, and 14 bases lay outside the gene matches. Germline V gene sequence: CDR1 MNHEY, CDR2 SVGAGI. This chain's CDR3 is CASTRTGTMGTEAFF. The CDR3 region has the DNA TGTGCCAGTACCCGGACAGGAACGATGGGCACTGAAGCTTTCTTT.